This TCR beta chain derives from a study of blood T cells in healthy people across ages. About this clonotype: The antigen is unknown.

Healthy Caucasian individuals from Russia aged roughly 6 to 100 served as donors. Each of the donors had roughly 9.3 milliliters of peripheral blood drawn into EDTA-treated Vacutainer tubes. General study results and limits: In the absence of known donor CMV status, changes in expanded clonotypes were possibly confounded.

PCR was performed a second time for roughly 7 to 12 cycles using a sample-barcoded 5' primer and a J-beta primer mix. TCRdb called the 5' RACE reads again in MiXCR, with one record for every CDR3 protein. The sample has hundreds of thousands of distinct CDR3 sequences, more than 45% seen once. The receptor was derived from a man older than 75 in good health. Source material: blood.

CDR3 loop: CASSQESAGTGIYEQYF. The CDR3, as DNA: TGCGCCAGCAGCCAAGAAAGTGCCGGGACAGGGATCTACGAGCAGTACTTC. The chain carries TRBV4-3 and TRBJ2-4; 9 bases line up with TRBD1. With the DNA end fitting TRBJ2-7 better, the J assignment may be wrong. Looked up from germline, CDR1 is LGHNA and CDR2 is YSLEER. This CDR3 spans 17 amino acids.